The 2 T cell receptor beta chains in this list originate from one sample, sequenced in a study of regulatory T cells in long-lasting Graves disease. CDR3-region Arm-PCR and iRepertoire HTBI primers produced the TCR beta libraries. Each CDR3 protein is one row after TCRdb ran MiXCR on the multiplex PCR reads. The sample records around 400,000 distinct CDR3 sequences, approximately 22% being singletons. This sample's time point: persistent/refractory GD, antithyroid drugs over 5 years with positive TRAb. PBMCs were the source of the RNA used for TCR sequencing. The source material was peripheral blood mononuclear cells (PBMCs), sampled when the disease was refractory, from a patient treated with antithyroid drugs. The receptors were sampled from a female donor with Graves disease.

The rearrangement joins TRBV20-1 to TRBJ2-7, with 7 bases aligning to TRBD1. This CDR3 is 15 amino acids long. Germline-derived CDR1 and CDR2 are DFQATT and SNEGSKA (reference sequence). V shed 3 bases and J 3 bases; nucleotides not matched to a gene: 11. The CDR3 DNA follows: TGCAGTGCTAGGATCCCGGGACAGAGCTACTACGAGCAGTACTTC. Amino acid sequence: CSARIPGQSYYEQYF.

The gene calls are TRBV15 and TRBJ2-5; unclear D gene. Trimming took off 1 base at V and 5 bases at J, with 5 bases between the two ends. The CDR3 totals 12 residues. CDR1 is LNHNV, CDR2 YYDKDF, per germline (reference sequence). CDR3 sequence reads: CATSRVGETQYF. Here the CDR3 DNA reads TGTGCCACCAGCAGAGTCGGGGAGACCCAGTACTTC.